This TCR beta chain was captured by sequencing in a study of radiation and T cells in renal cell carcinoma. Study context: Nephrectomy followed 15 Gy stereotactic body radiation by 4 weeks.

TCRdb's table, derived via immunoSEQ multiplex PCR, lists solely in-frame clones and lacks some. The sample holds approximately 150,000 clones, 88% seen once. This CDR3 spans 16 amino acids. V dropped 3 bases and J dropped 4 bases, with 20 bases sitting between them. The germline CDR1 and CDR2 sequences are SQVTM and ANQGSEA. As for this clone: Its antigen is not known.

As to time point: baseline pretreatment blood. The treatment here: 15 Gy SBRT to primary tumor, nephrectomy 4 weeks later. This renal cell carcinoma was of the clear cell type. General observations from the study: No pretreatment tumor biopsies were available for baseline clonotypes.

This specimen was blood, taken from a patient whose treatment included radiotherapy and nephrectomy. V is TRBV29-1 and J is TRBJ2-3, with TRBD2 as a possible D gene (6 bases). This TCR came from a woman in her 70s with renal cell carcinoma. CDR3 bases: TGCAGCGTTGAGGCGTGGGCAGGGAGGCGGGCAGATACGCAGTATTTT. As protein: CSVEAWAGRRADTQYF.